The entry below gives a single T cell receptor (beta chain) sequence along with its context. This specimen belongs to a study of blood T cell repertoires in COVID-19. Study-wide context: Samples of COVID-19 (acute and convalescent) were obtained from the United States, Italy and Spain.

Germline CDR1 is SGHRS and CDR2 is YFSETQ. With 0 bases clipped from V and 1 base from J, the junction kept 1 base outside the gene matches. The CDR3 loop spans 16 amino acids. Original processing notes: It was from reference gene primer amplification that nucleated cell counts were estimated. Here immunoSEQ multiplex PCR was the method, and the copy in TCRdb shows in-frame clones only, minus some. Clone size and V and J calls were adopted from that table, with D and trimming inferred from the DNA. This table has about 190,000 clones, around 80% appearing once. This clonotype was obtained from a man aged 50-60 years who had recovered from COVID-19. The chain couples TRBV5-1 to TRBJ2-2, with TRBD1 identical over 9 bases. Material: peripheral blood. CDR3 loop: CASSLVGQGNTGELFF. Here the CDR3 DNA reads TGCGCCAGCAGCTTGGTGGGACAGGGGAACACCGGGGAGCTGTTTTTT.